This T cell receptor (beta chain) appears in the sequencing data of a study of spatial heterogeneity in lung cancer. Study overall: There were consistently more beta-chain sequences detected than alpha-chain sequences.

This clonotype occurred many times. Its cognate antigen is unknown. Sample time point: sample taken at primary tumor resection. Samples came from about 72 TRACERx patients with untreated early-stage lung cancer. Researchers sequenced whole RNA taken from tumor, nontumor lung or frozen PBMC without sorting. The CDR3 consists of 13 residues. V lost 0 bases to trimming and J lost 9 bases, with 9 bases between them. Per germline, CDR1 KGHSH and CDR2 LQKENI. Broader study findings: Regional and ubiquitous nonsynonymous mutations were tracked by counts of regional and ubiquitous expanded TCRs, respectively. For expanded intratumoral alpha and beta TCRs, counts tracked tumor mutation counts.

From the 5' RACE reads, TCRdb called clonotypes with MiXCR, one entry per CDR3 protein. The sample lists 10,000 to 15,000 distinct CDR3 sequences, approximately 7% occurring once. The chain employs TRBV18 and TRBJ2-4; D remains ambiguous. The receptor comes from a female donor with early-stage non-small cell lung cancer. Material: lung tumor tissue, obtained at surgery. DNA for the CDR3: TGTGCCAGCTCACCACCCGGCATAAGCATTCAGTACTTC. This gives the protein CASSPPGISIQYF.